The 13 T cell receptor beta chains reported below all come from one sample, sequenced in a study of blood T cell repertoires in COVID-19. Libraries were prepared by immunoSEQ multiplex PCR; TCRdb keeps only in-frame clonotypes and omits some of them. There are about 69,000 clones in the sample; 60% to 80% occur only once, and more than 40% lies in the top ten. The specimen sequenced was peripheral blood. These receptor sequences come from a human donor in a cohort sampled during active COVID-19.

This clone was recorded a few times. The chain has TRBV5-5 and TRBJ2-1; TRBD2 is a possible D gene (6 bases). The CDR3 loop spans 13 amino acids. Per the germline V gene, CDR1 is SGHKS and CDR2 is YYEKEE (reference sequence). V lost 4 bases, J lost 8 bases, and 13 bases lay in between. CDR3 sequence: CASSPYGGYEQFF. CDR3 nucleotides: TGTGCCAGCAGCCCCTATGGGGGGTATGAGCAGTTCTTC.

This clone occurred a few times. The chain links TRBV11-3 to TRBJ2-7; the D gene is possibly TRBD2 (6 bases). The V and J ends lost 0 bases and 9 bases respectively, with 12 bases between them. Looked up from germline, CDR1 is SGHNT and CDR2 is YENEEA. The length of the CDR3 is 13 residues. CDR3 nucleotides: TGTGCCAGCAGCTTAGATAGGGAGGACCCGCAGTACTTC. Its protein is CASSLDREDPQYF.

The gene calls are TRBV28 and TRBJ1-5; 7 bases match TRBD1. Trimming at V came to 5 bases and at J to 0 bases, leaving 10 bases not matched to a gene. The germline V gene has CDR1 MDHEN and CDR2 SYDVKM. The length of the CDR3 is 17 residues. CDR3 DNA: TGTGCCAGCAGTAGCCCGTGGGGGACAGATAGCAATCAGCCCCAGCATTTT. Protein: CASSSPWGTDSNQPQHF.

The sample holds one count of this clone. The CDR3 spells CASRWGQGASQPQHF. CDR3 in DNA: TGTGCCAGCAGATGGGGACAGGGGGCGTCTCAGCCCCAGCATTTT. The V and J genes are TRBV28 and TRBJ1-5; the match to TRBD1 covers 12 bases. Germline V gene data show CDR1 as MDHEN and CDR2 as SYDVKM. The trim removed 6 bases at V and 6 bases at J, leaving 6 bases unmatched. CDR3 length equals 15 residues.

This chain links TRBV3-1 (or the pseudogene TRBV3-2) with TRBJ2-3; 8 bases agree with TRBD2. CDR1 is LGHDT, CDR2 YNNKEL, per germline (reference sequence). The CDR3 is 16 residues long. Losses at the gene ends were 4 bases for V and 6 bases for J; bases not matched to a gene: 12. In DNA, the CDR3 is TGTGCCAGCAGCCGCGGGGGGCGGGGAGTCGAGGATACGCAGTATTTT. Residues: CASSRGGRGVEDTQYF.

This clone was observed a few times. This chain connects TRBV4-1 to TRBJ1-6; 10 bases align to TRBD1. The CDR3 runs 17 residues. CDR1 and CDR2 from the germline V gene are MGHRA and YSYEKL. Unmatched junction bases numbered 9, after V lost 3 bases and J lost 7 bases. The DNA for the CDR3 is TGCGCCAGCAGCCAGGCGACAGGGGGCGAAAGGAATTCACCCCTCCACTTT. Encoded protein: CASSQATGGERNSPLHF.

The rearrangement joins TRBV12-3 or TRBV12-4 to TRBJ1-1; no definite D call. This CDR3 is 12 amino acids long. V lost 8 bases to trimming and J lost 7 bases, with 14 bases between them. The CDR3 bases are TGTGCCAGCGCGACTCGGCGGAATGAAGCTTTCTTT. It specifies CASATRRNEAFF.

The chain combines TRBV5-1 with TRBJ2-3, with D possibly TRBD1 on 5 matching bases. This CDR3 has 15 amino acids. Germline CDR1 SGHRS, CDR2 YFSETQ. V lost 5 bases and J 0 bases, leaving 13 bases between the germline ends. DNA of the CDR3: TGCGCCAGCAGATCCAGGGCCGCTAGCACAGATACGCAGTATTTT. Translated: CASRSRAASTDTQYF. The whole variable domain, filled in from reference TRBV5-1 and TRBJ2-3, reads KAGVTQTPRYLIKTRGQQVTLSCSPISGHRSVSWYQQTPGQGLQFLFEYFSETQRNKGNFPGRFSGRQFSNSRSEMNVSTLELGDSALYLCASRSRAASTDTQYFGPGTRLTVL.

This clone has a count of ten or more. Within the sample, other DNA sequences also encode this same CDR3. The J gene is TRBJ2-3, the V gene TRBV27; 13 positions agree with TRBD2. V lost 6 bases, J lost 3 bases, and 3 bases stayed unmatched. CDR1 MNHEY and CDR2 SMNVEV come from the germline V gene (reference sequence). This CDR3 contains 15 residues. The CDR3, as DNA: TGTGCCAGCAGCGCGGGACTAGCGGGAACAGATACGCAGTATTTT. It codes for CASSAGLAGTDTQYF.

This clone was observed a few times. The chain couples TRBV6-4 to TRBJ1-1; TRBD1 matches at 9 bases. Losses at the gene ends were 3 bases for V and 5 bases for J; bases not matched to a gene: 7. Germline CDR1 reads MRHNA; CDR2 reads SNTAGT. The CDR3 runs to 15 residues. CDR3 sequence reads: CASSDWGTGRTEAFF. CDR3 nucleotides: TGTGCCAGCAGTGATTGGGGGACAGGGCGTACTGAAGCTTTCTTT.

The chain has TRBV10-3 and TRBJ2-1; 9 nucleotides agree with TRBD2. CDR1 and CDR2 (germline): ENHRY, SYGVKD. Trimming cost V 7 bases and J 4 bases; bases outside gene matches: 8. The CDR3 is 15 residues long. As DNA, the CDR3 is TGTGCCATCAACTACAGACTAGCGGAATACAATGAGCAGTTCTTC. It encodes CAINYRLAEYNEQFF.

The CDR3 coding sequence is TGTGCCAGCAGTTACTCCTATCGACAAGAGACCCAGTACTTC. Its protein is CASSYSYRQETQYF. This chain joins TRBV6-5 and TRBJ2-5; D unclear. Germline CDR1 is MNHEY and CDR2 is SVGAGI. The CDR3 totals 14 residues. V shed 0 bases and J shed 2 bases, with 7 bases lying between them.

This clone was counted only a few times. This chain joins TRBV7-6 and TRBJ2-1; 12 positions agree with TRBD2. The V segment lost 3 bases and the J segment 8 bases; nucleotides outside the gene matches: 8. CDR3 size: 16 residues. Germline CDR1 and CDR2: SGHVS and FNYEAQ. The CDR3 DNA reads TGTGCCAGCAGCTTTGGTCTAGCGGGAGGGACGGATGAGCAGTTCTTC. Translation: CASSFGLAGGTDEQFF.